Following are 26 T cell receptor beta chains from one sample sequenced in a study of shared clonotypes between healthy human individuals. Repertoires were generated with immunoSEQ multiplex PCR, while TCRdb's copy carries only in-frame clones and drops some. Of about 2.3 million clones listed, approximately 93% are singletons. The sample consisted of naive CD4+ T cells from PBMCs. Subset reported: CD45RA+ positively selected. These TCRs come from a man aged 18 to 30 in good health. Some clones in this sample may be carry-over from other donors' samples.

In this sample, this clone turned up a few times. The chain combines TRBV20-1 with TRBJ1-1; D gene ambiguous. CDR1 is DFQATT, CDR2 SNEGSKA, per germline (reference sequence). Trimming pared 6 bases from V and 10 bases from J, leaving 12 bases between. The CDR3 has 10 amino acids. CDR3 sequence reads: CSALHQGAFF. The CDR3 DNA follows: TGCAGTGCCCTACACCAAGGAGCTTTCTTT.

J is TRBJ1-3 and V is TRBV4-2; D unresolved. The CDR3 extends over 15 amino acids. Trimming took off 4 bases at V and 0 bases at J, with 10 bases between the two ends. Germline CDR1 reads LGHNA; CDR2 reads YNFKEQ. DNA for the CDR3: TGTGCCAGCAGCCCCGCGGGGATCTCTGGAAACACCATATATTTT. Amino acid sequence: CASSPAGISGNTIYF.

The CDR3 DNA sequence: TGCAGCGTCCTGATTCTAGCGGCAGATACGCAGTATTTT. It specifies CSVLILAADTQYF. This chain joins TRBV29-1 and TRBJ2-3; TRBD2 agrees at 7 bases. The germline gives CDR1 SQVTM, CDR2 ANQGSEA. V shed 6 bases, J shed 4 bases, and the junction held 7 bases outside the gene matches. CDR3 length equals 13 residues.

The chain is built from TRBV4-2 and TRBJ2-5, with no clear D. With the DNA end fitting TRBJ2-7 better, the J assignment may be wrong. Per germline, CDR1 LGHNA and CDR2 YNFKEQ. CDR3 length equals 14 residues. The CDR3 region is CASSQDRRTYEQYF. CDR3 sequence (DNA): TGTGCCAGCAGCCAAGACCGAAGGACCTACGAGCAGTACTTC.

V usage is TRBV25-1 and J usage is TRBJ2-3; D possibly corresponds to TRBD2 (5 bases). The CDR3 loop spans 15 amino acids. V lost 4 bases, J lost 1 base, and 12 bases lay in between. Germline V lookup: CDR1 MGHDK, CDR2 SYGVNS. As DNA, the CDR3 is TGTGCCAGCAGTGTGTCGGCGGGTCGCACAGATACGCAGTATTTT. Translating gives CASSVSAGRTDTQYF.

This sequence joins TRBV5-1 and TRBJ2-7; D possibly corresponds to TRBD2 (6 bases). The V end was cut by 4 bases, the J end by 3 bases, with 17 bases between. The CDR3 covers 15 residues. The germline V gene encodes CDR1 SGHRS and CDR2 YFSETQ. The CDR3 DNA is TGCGCCAGCAGCCCCGGGACTGCCAAACTCTACGAGCAGTACTTC. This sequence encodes CASSPGTAKLYEQYF. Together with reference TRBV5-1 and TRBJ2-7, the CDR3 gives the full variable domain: KAGVTQTPRYLIKTRGQQVTLSCSPISGHRSVSWYQQTPGQGLQFLFEYFSETQRNKGNFPGRFSGRQFSNSRSEMNVSTLELGDSALYLCASSPGTAKLYEQYFGPGTRLTVT.

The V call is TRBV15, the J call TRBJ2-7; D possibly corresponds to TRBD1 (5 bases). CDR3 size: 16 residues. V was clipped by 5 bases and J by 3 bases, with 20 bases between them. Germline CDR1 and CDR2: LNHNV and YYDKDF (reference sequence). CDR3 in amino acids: CATSRGHPADSYEQYF. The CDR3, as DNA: TGTGCCACCAGCCGCGGACACCCAGCCGACAGCTACGAGCAGTACTTC.

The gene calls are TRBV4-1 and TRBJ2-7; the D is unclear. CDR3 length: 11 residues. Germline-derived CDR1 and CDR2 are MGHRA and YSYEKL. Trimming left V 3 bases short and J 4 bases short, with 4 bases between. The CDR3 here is CASSHDYEQYF. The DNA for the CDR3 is TGCGCCAGCAGCCACGATTACGAGCAGTACTTC.

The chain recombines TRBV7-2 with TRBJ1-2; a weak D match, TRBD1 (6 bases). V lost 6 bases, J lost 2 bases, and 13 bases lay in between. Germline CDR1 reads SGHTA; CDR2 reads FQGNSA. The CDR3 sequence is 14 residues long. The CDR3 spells CASRQGGRNYGYTF. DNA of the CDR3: TGTGCCAGCAGACAGGGAGGTCGGAACTATGGCTACACCTTC. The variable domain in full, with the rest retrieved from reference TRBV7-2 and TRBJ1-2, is GAGVSQSPSNKVTEKGKDVELRCDPISGHTALYWYRQSLGQGLEFLIYFQGNSAPDKSGLPSDRFSAERTGGSVSTLTIQRTQQEDSAVYLCASRQGGRNYGYTFGSGTRLTVV.

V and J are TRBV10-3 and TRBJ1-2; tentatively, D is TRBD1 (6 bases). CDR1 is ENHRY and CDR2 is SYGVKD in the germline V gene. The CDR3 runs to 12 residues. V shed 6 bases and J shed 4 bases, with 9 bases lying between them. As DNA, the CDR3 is TGTGCCATCAGACAGGGAAGCTATGGCTACACCTTC. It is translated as CAIRQGSYGYTF.

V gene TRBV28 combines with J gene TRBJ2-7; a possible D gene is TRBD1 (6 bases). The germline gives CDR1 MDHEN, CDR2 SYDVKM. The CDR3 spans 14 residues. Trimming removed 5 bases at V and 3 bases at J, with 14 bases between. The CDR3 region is CASSTGQALYEQYF. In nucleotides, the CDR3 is TGTGCCAGCAGTACAGGGCAAGCGCTCTACGAGCAGTACTTC.

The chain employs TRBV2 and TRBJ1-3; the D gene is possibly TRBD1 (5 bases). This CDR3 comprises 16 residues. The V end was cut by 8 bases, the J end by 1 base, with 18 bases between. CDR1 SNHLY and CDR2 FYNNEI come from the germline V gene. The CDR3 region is CASQSEAGLSGNTIYF. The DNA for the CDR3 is TGTGCCAGCCAGTCGGAAGCAGGGCTGTCTGGAAACACCATATATTTT.

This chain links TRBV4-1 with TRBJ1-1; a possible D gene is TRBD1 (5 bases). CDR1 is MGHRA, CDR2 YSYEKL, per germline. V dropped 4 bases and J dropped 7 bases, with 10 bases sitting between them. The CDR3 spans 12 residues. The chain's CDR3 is CASSRETGEAFF. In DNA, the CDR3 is TGCGCCAGCAGCCGAGAAACAGGTGAAGCTTTCTTT.

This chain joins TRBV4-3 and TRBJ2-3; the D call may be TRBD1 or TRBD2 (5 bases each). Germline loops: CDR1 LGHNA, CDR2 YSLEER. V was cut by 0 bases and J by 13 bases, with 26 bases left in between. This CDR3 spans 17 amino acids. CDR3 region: CASSQDRGVKDKRREYF. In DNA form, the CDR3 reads TGCGCCAGCAGCCAAGATAGGGGAGTGAAGGATAAAAGAAGGGAGTATTTT.

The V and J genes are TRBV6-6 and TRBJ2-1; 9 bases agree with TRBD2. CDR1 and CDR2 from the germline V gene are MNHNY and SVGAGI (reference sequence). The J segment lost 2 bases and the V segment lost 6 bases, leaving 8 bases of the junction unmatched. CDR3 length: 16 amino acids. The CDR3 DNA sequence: TGTGCCAGCAGCTCGAGTCTAGCGGGAACCTACAATGAGCAGTTCTTC. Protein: CASSSSLAGTYNEQFF.

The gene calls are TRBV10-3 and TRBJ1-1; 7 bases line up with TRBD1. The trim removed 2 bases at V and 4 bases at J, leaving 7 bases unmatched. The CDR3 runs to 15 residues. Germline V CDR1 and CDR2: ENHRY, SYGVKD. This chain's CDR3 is CAISELTGKGTEAFF. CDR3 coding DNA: TGTGCCATCAGTGAGCTGACAGGGAAAGGCACTGAAGCTTTCTTT.

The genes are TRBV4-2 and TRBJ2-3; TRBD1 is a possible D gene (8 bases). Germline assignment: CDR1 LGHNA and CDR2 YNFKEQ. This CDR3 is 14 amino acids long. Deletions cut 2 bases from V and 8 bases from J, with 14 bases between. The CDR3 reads CASSQTGGAGTQYF. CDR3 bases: TGTGCCAGCAGCCAAACAGGGGGGGCGGGTACGCAGTATTTT.

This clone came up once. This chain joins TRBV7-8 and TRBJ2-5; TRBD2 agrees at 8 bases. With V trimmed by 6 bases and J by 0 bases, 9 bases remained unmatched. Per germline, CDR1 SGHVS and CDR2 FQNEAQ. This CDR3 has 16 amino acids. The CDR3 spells CASSVTGGQYQETQYF. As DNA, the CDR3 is TGTGCCAGCAGTGTTACGGGGGGGCAGTACCAAGAGACCCAGTACTTC.

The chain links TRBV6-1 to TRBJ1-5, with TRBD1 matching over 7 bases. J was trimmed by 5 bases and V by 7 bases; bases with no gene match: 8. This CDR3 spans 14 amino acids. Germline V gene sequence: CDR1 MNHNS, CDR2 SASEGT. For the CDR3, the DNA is TGTGCCAGCAATTTTGGACAGGTATATCAGCCCCAGCATTTT. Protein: CASNFGQVYQPQHF.

The CDR3 loop is CAWKNRRSGNTIYF. DNA for the CDR3: TGTGCCTGGAAAAACAGGCGCTCTGGAAACACCATATATTTT. This chain uses TRBV30 with TRBJ1-3; possible D gene TRBD1, 5 bases. V was cut by 4 bases and J by 0 bases, with 10 bases left in between. CDR1 is GTSNPN, CDR2 SVGIG, per germline (reference sequence). The CDR3 is made up of 14 amino acids.

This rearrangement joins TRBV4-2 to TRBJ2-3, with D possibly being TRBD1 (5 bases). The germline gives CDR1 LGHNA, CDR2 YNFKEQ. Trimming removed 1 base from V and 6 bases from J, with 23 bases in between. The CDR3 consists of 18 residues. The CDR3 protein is CASSQAAHRGRASDTQYF. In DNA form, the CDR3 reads TGTGCCAGCAGCCAAGCCGCCCATAGGGGAAGGGCATCCGATACGCAGTATTTT.

Here the CDR3 DNA reads TGTGCCAGCAGTGACCGTGGCGCAGGGGCCACCGGGGAGCTGTTTTTT. This gives the protein CASSDRGAGATGELFF. This chain connects TRBV6-4 to TRBJ2-2, with D perhaps TRBD1 (6 bases). Germline lookup yields CDR1 MRHNA and CDR2 SNTAGT. Trimming removed 2 bases from V and 4 bases from J, with 14 bases in between. The CDR3 is 16 residues long.

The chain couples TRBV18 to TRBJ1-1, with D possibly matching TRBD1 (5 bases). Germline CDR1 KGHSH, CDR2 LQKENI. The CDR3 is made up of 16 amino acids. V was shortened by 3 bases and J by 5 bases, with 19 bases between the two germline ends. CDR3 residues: CASSPGGVGMMTEAFF. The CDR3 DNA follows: TGTGCCAGCTCACCGGGGGGGGTAGGGATGATGACTGAAGCTTTCTTT.

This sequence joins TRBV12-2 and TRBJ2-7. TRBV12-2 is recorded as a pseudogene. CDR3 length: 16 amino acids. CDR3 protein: CASRPPTGTKGYEQYF. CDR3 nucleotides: TGTGCAAGTCGCCCCCCGACTGGTACTAAGGGTTACGAGCAGTACTTC.

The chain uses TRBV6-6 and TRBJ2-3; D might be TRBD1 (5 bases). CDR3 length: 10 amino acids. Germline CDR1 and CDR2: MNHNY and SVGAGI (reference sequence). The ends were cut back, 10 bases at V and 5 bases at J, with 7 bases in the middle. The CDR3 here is CAIGVDTQYF. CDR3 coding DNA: TGTGCCATAGGGGTAGATACGCAGTATTTT.

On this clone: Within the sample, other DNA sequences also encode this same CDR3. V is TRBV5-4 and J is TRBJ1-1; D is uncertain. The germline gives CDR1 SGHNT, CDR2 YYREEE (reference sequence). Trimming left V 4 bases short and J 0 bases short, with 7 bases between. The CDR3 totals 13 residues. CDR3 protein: CASSLSMNTEAFF. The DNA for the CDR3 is TGTGCCAGCAGCCTCAGCATGAACACTGAAGCTTTCTTT.